This T cell receptor beta chain is drawn from a study of beta chain features in type 1 diabetes. V was shortened by 10 bases and J by 5 bases, with 18 bases between the two germline ends. The CDR3 is 14 residues long. Germline V CDR1 and CDR2: ENHRY, SYGVKD. The isolated RNA, all of it, was reverse transcribed, so expressed TCRB transcripts were what got sequenced. TCRdb keeps only in-frame clones here, not all; method: immunoSEQ multiplex PCR. The sample has a few hundred thousand clones, about 32% seen once; the top ten hold roughly 0.066%. This clone has a handful of counts. Each sorted population was over 95% pure.

The receptor comes from a man between 18 and 29 years old in good health. The specimen was naive CD4+ T cells from blood. J is TRBJ2-1 and V is TRBV10-3; D gene unclear. This CDR3 reads CATARLDVDNEQFF. CDR3 coding DNA: TGTGCCACAGCCCGACTGGACGTCGACAATGAGCAGTTCTTC.